The 16 T cell receptor beta chains listed next were all sequenced from one sample in a study of blood T cells in healthy people across ages (dated by TCRdb to between 2014 and 2016). Libraries came from 5' RACE. For sequencing, an Illumina HiSeq 2500 was employed. A second PCR of roughly 7 to 11 cycles was run with a J-beta primer mix and a sample-barcoded 5' primer. The raw public data were reprocessed by TCRdb itself: fastp quality trimming at Q25, MiXCR clonotype calling, in-frame beta chains only. Each CDR3 protein appears once, grouped with its most common genes and DNA. The sample profile shows approximately 810,000 distinct CDR3 sequences; about 30% of them were found once. The ten largest make up approximately 15% of the sample. The specimen sequenced was blood. These receptors were obtained from a woman older than 75 in good health.

About this clonotype itself: Germline and junction disagree at one end, which may indicate a read error. The chain employs TRBV7-2 and TRBJ2-2; D unresolved. The CDR3 consists of 13 residues. Germline V gene lookup returns CDR1 SGHTA and CDR2 FQGNSA. The CDR3 bases are TGTGCCGGCAGCCTCGCGAACACCGGGGAGCTGTTTTTT. Its protein product is CAGSLANTGELFF.

The chain carries TRBV6-6 and TRBJ1-2; tentative D call: TRBD1 (6 bases). The germline V gene encodes CDR1 MNHNY and CDR2 SVGAGI (reference sequence). This CDR3 has 15 amino acids. Trimming removed 4 bases from V and 4 bases from J, with 16 bases in between. Written as DNA, the CDR3 is TGTGCCAGCAGTTTAGGGGGGGAATACTCCTATGGCTACACCTTC. Its translation: CASSLGGEYSYGYTF.

This clonotype appeared a single time. It may be a read error: a sequence one base away is much more abundant. The chain joins TRBV21-1 to TRBJ2-1. TRBV21-1 is a recognized pseudogene. The CDR3 has 13 amino acids. The CDR3 protein is CASNTPWVDEQFF. CDR3 nucleotides: TGTGCCAGCAACACACCTTGGGTGGATGAGCAGTTCTTC.

Regarding this clonotype: Since the CDR3 does not end with the conserved phenylalanine or tryptophan, this likely comes from a read error. The chain carries TRBV18 and TRBJ1-4; D uncertain. The germline V and J ends were trimmed by 2 bases and 7 bases, with 14 bases remaining between them. The CDR3 sequence is 15 residues long. Germline V CDR1 and CDR2: KGHSH, LQKENI. The CDR3 DNA sequence: TGTGCCAGCTCACCAGTGACGGGATCACGTGAAAAACTGTTTTGT. Translating gives CASSPVTGSREKLFC.

The V call is TRBV10-1, the J call TRBJ2-3; D is undetermined. The CDR3 consists of 15 residues. With 3 bases removed from V and 0 bases from J, the gap between germline ends came to 10 bases. CDR1 is WNHNN, CDR2 SYGVQD, per germline (reference sequence). The CDR3 here is CASSDGPSSTDTQYF. CDR3 coding DNA: TGCGCCAGCAGTGACGGACCATCTAGCACAGATACGCAGTATTTT.

This clonotype has a count of ten or more. The chain carries TRBV7-8 and TRBJ2-1; D may match TRBD1 or TRBD2 (5 bases each). The V and J ends lost 1 base and 1 base respectively, with 11 bases between them. Germline V gene lookup returns CDR1 SGHVS and CDR2 FQNEAQ. The CDR3 extends over 16 amino acids. CDR3 DNA: TGTGCCAGCAGCTTAGGTGGGTGGGGGTCCTACAATGAGCAGTTCTTC. It yields the protein CASSLGGWGSYNEQFF.

This clonotype was recorded a few times. This sequence may be a read error, since a much larger clone differs from it by one base. The chain is built from TRBV7-2 and TRBJ1-2, with unresolved D. Trimming left V 0 bases short and J 4 bases short, with 12 bases between. Germline V CDR1 and CDR2: SGHTA, FQGNSA. This CDR3 is built from 15 residues. The DNA of the CDR3 is TGTGCCAGCAGCTTAGCCTCATCGGGTCGCTATGGCTACACCTTC. This codes for CASSLASSGRYGYTF.

V usage is TRBV20-1 and J usage is TRBJ2-2, with D perhaps TRBD1 (6 bases). CDR1 DFQATT and CDR2 SNEGSKA come from the germline V gene (reference sequence). CDR3 length: 15 amino acids. Trimming stripped 6 bases from V and 1 base from J, with 15 bases between. DNA of the CDR3: TGCAGTGCCCAAGTGCAGGGGATGAACACCGGGGAGCTGTTTTTT. It yields the protein CSAQVQGMNTGELFF.

The CDR3 sequence: CASSVLGNEQYF. The DNA for the CDR3 is TGTGCCAGCAGTGTTTTGGGAAATGAGCAGTACTTC. The rearrangement links TRBV2 to TRBJ2-1, with unresolved D. The J call may be in error: the DNA end matches TRBJ2-7 better. This CDR3 is built from 12 residues. Looked up from germline, CDR1 is SNHLY and CDR2 is FYNNEI.

The chain is built from TRBV3-1 and TRBJ1-1, with no clear D. The CDR3 has 14 residues. The V end lost 5 bases, the J end lost 0 bases, and 10 bases lay between the germline ends. Germline CDR1 and CDR2: LGHDT and YNNKEL (reference sequence). In DNA, the CDR3 is TGTGCCAGCAGCACACAGTTCATGAACACTGAAGCTTTCTTT. It is translated as CASSTQFMNTEAFF.

This clonotype occurred many times. V is TRBV7-9 and J is TRBJ2-1; 7 bases match TRBD1. The CDR3 has 17 amino acids. V gave up 2 bases and J gave up 5 bases; unmatched junction bases: 12. CDR1 and CDR2 from the germline V gene are SEHNR and FQNEAQ (reference sequence). The CDR3 loop is CASSLSGMTGINNEQFF. The CDR3 DNA reads TGTGCCAGCAGCTTATCGGGGATGACAGGGATCAACAATGAGCAGTTCTTC.

V and J are TRBV3-2 and TRBJ2-1; no DNA check was done on the table's D call, TRBD1. TRBV3-2 is tagged as a pseudogene. This CDR3 is 10 amino acids long. This chain's CDR3 is CASSRQIQFF. CDR3 nucleotide sequence: TGTGCCAGCAGCAGACAGATCCAGTTCTTC.

This clonotype was detected a few times. The gene calls are TRBV18 and TRBJ1-1; maybe TRBD1 (6 bases). This CDR3 region has 13 residues. In germline, CDR1 is KGHSH, CDR2 LQKENI. Between the trimmed V and J ends, which lost 4 bases and 7 bases, there was a span of 13 bases. CDR3 sequence: CASSLGQTIEAFF. In DNA, the CDR3 is TGTGCCAGCTCACTAGGACAGACGATTGAAGCTTTCTTT.

This clonotype was detected ten times or more. The V gene is TRBV20-1, the J gene TRBJ2-5; 8 bases agree with TRBD1. J lost 13 bases, V lost 0 bases, and 4 bases had no gene match. Germline V gene sequence: CDR1 DFQATT, CDR2 SNEGSKA (reference sequence). This CDR3 spans 11 amino acids. CDR3: CSAREGGTGYF. The CDR3 DNA sequence: TGCAGTGCTAGAGAAGGGGGGACAGGGTACTTC.

This clonotype was observed a handful of times. The genes are TRBV30 and TRBJ1-5; possible D gene TRBD1, 6 bases. This CDR3 has 13 amino acids. Trimming cost V 8 bases and J 4 bases, with 15 bases left between them. Germline loops: CDR1 GTSNPN, CDR2 SVGIG (reference sequence). CDR3 nucleotide sequence: TGTGCCGAATCTACAGGGACTAATCAGCCCCAGCATTTT. Its protein product is CAESTGTNQPQHF.

This clonotype was recorded many times. The CDR3 loop is CSAQSRGKSTDTQYF. The CDR3 DNA reads TGCAGTGCTCAAAGTAGGGGGAAGAGCACAGATACGCAGTATTTT. The chain couples TRBV20-1 to TRBJ2-3; the D gene is possibly TRBD1 (6 bases). The germline V and J ends were trimmed by 5 bases and 0 bases, with 15 bases remaining between them. Germline values: CDR1 DFQATT, CDR2 SNEGSKA (reference sequence). This CDR3 spans 15 amino acids.